This entry concerns a single TCR beta chain. Germline V gene lookup returns CDR1 MRHNA and CDR2 SNTAGT. This CDR3 has 14 amino acids. Trimming removed 8 bases from V and 3 bases from J; junction bases left unmatched: 9. This sample stems from a study of OX40 agonist ivuxolimab in advanced cancers. Assay used: immunoSEQ multiplex PCR; TCRdb lists only in-frame clones, some missing. The table has 50,000 to 75,000 clones, about 89% seen once; the top ten hold around 0.38%. This specimen was CD4+ or CD8+ T cells sorted from blood, taken in a trial of the OX40 agonist ivuxolimab. This clonotype was sampled from an adult with an advanced solid tumor such as melanoma, head and neck, liver or kidney cancer. The V call is TRBV6-4, the J call TRBJ2-7; 8 bases map to TRBD1. Here the CDR3 reads CASPRQGQYYEQYF. CDR3 in DNA: TGTGCCAGCCCCCGACAGGGGCAATACTACGAGCAGTACTTC.